The clone carrying this T cell receptor beta chain appeared many times. From the germline J gene comes the end of the CDR3, since the read stops 3 residues before it. Control and CVID samples contributed equal amounts of genomic DNA. TCRdb keeps only in-frame clones here, not all; method: immunoSEQ multiplex PCR. The profile covers about 52,000 clones, none occurring a single time. This specimen comes from a study of T cell clonality in common variable immunodeficiency. The CDR3 extends over 12 amino acids. Germline assignment: CDR1 SQVTM and CDR2 ANQGSEA. The sequencing sample was made of peripheral blood mononuclear cells. This chain joins TRBV29-1 and TRBJ1-1; 9 positions agree with TRBD1. This sequence originates from a person between 18 and 75 years old in good health. CDR3 DNA (partial): TGCAGCGTAGCTCCCGGGACAGGGCAG. Its protein is CSVAPGTGQ. The entire CDR3 protein is CSVAPGTGQAFF.